This TCR beta chain derives from a study of blood T cell repertoires in COVID-19. Study context: The study drew acute and convalescent COVID-19 samples from the United States, Italy and Spain. T cells, B-cell-depleted T cells, or PBMCs supplied cDNA or gDNA.

Germline loops: CDR1 MNHEY, CDR2 SVGAGI. CDR3 length equals 13 residues. Trimming at V came to 4 bases and at J to 4 bases, leaving 2 bases not matched to a gene. Source study methods: Cell counts per sample came from amplifying reference gene primers. This table comes from immunoSEQ multiplex PCR, and its TCRdb copy is limited to in-frame clones, with some not included. V, J and clone size reflect that table, while D and trimming were determined from the DNA. The sample records 130,000 or so clones, 80% to 90% being singletons. Sequencing was performed on peripheral blood. The origin of this receptor is a woman in her sixties or seventies with acute or convalescent COVID-19. This sequence joins TRBV6-5 and TRBJ1-1; 8 bases align to TRBD1. The CDR3 sequence: CASSSTGGTEAFF. For the CDR3, the DNA is TGTGCCAGCAGTTCTACAGGGGGCACTGAAGCTTTCTTT.